This paragraph covers one TCR beta chain sequence. This specimen comes from a study of blood T cell repertoires in COVID-19. Generated by immunoSEQ multiplex PCR, the TCRdb table keeps only in-frame clones and is missing some. The sample lists about 200,000 clones, around 80% occurring once. The ends lost 5 bases at V and 3 bases at J; junction bases unmatched: 9. Germline V gene lookup returns CDR1 MNHEY and CDR2 SMNVEV (reference sequence). The CDR3 contains 18 residues. The TCR sequence derives from a woman aged 70 to 79 with acute or convalescent COVID-19. Sequenced material: peripheral blood. The chain links TRBV27 to TRBJ2-2, with TRBD2 matching over 13 bases. The CDR3 DNA sequence: TGTGCCAGCAGTCGCGGGACTAGCGGGAATATTGACACCGGGGAGCTGTTTTTT. Its protein is CASSRGTSGNIDTGELFF.